The next 9 T cell receptor beta chains were all read from a single sample in a study of read filtering for tumor transcriptome and immune sequencing (dated by TCRdb to 2020 to 2021). The sequencing machine was an Illumina HiSeq 4000. TCR libraries were constructed from roughly 0.4 ug RNA using the Immunoverse kit, and molecular barcoded adaptors covering alpha/delta and beta/gamma chains were employed. The public reads were run again by TCRdb, first through fastp at Q25 and then through MiXCR, and only productive beta chains were kept. Under each unique CDR3 protein, matching rows form one entry showing the most common genes and DNA. Within this sample are over 25,000 distinct CDR3 sequences, with under 15% of them counted one time only. The ten largest clones represent over 35% of the sample. Sequenced material: a population of CD138-negative cells sorted from bone marrow. The sample's cell subset or site label is to be understood as: bone marrow mononuclear cells depleted of CD138+ plasma/myeloma cells by negative magnetic selection. The receptor set was obtained from a donor at least 40 years old with multiple myeloma.

This clonotype was seen many times. The genes are TRBV18 and TRBJ1-1; D might be TRBD1 (6 bases). The CDR3 is made up of 12 amino acids. Germline CDR1 and CDR2: KGHSH and LQKENI. Trimming removed 4 bases from V and 6 bases from J, with 9 bases in between. CDR3 bases: TGTGCCAGCTCACTGACAGGCCCTGAAGCTTTCTTT. It specifies CASSLTGPEAFF.

The sample holds many counts of this clonotype. This chain joins TRBV7-9 and TRBJ2-3, with a tentative D call TRBD2 (6 bases). V was trimmed by 1 base and J by 2 bases, leaving 13 bases between them. The CDR3 extends over 16 amino acids. The V gene's germline CDR1 is SEHNR and CDR2 FQNEAQ (reference sequence). The CDR3 here is CASSLDLARTTDTQYF. For the CDR3, the DNA is TGTGCCAGCAGCTTAGACCTAGCGAGGACCACAGATACGCAGTATTTT.

At least ten counts were recorded for this clonotype. This chain joins TRBV28 and TRBJ2-2, with D hard to call. Germline V gene sequence: CDR1 MDHEN, CDR2 SYDVKM. This CDR3 has 13 residues. V dropped 3 bases and J dropped 0 bases, with 2 bases sitting between them. CDR3 loop: CASSFSNTGELFF. Written as DNA, the CDR3 is TGTGCCAGCAGTTTTTCGAACACCGGGGAGCTGTTTTTT.

This clonotype was detected ten times or more. This sequence joins TRBV12-3 or TRBV12-4 and TRBJ1-2, with 8 bases that match TRBD1. This CDR3 is 15 amino acids long. The ends lost 6 bases at V and 0 bases at J; junction bases unmatched: 6. For the CDR3, the DNA is TGTGCCAGCAGAAGGGGACAGGAAGCTAACTATGGCTACACCTTC. As protein: CASRRGQEANYGYTF.

J is TRBJ1-1 and V is TRBV12-3 or TRBV12-4; the match to TRBD1 covers 11 bases. The V segment lost 6 bases and the J segment 2 bases; nucleotides outside the gene matches: 5. This CDR3 comprises 15 residues. CDR3 nucleotides: TGTGCCAGCAGGAGCGGGACAGGGGGAAACACTGAAGCTTTCTTT. Amino acids: CASRSGTGGNTEAFF.

Many counts were recorded for this clonotype. V is TRBV12-3 or TRBV12-4 and J is TRBJ1-1; 12 bases line up with TRBD1. The J segment lost 4 bases and the V segment lost 6 bases, leaving 3 bases of the junction unmatched. This CDR3 is 14 amino acids long. The CDR3 is CASRGQGAGTEAFF. For the CDR3, the DNA is TGTGCCAGCAGGGGACAGGGGGCTGGCACTGAAGCTTTCTTT.

In this sample, this clonotype turned up many times. The V gene is TRBV6-1, the J gene TRBJ1-2; D remains ambiguous. The CDR3 is made up of 14 amino acids. Trimming shortened V by 3 bases and J by 4 bases, and 12 bases separated the two germline ends. CDR1 and CDR2 from the germline V gene are MNHNS and SASEGT. The CDR3 sequence is CASSEPLASYGYTF. DNA for the CDR3: TGTGCCAGCAGTGAGCCGTTGGCTTCCTATGGCTACACCTTC.

This clonotype occurred many times. The rearrangement links TRBV19 to TRBJ1-5; possibly TRBD1 for D (5 bases). The CDR3 runs to 16 residues. Germline V gene lookup returns CDR1 LNHDA and CDR2 SQIVND (reference sequence). The V end was cut by 1 base, the J end by 7 bases, with 17 bases between. As DNA, the CDR3 is TGTGCCAGTAGTATAGGGCAAGCAGGGCACTTCCAGCCCCAGCATTTT. Its protein product is CASSIGQAGHFQPQHF.

This clonotype was observed at least ten times. This sequence joins TRBV27 and TRBJ2-6; D unresolved. The germline V gene has CDR1 MNHEY and CDR2 SMNVEV (reference sequence). V dropped 2 bases and J dropped 0 bases, with 11 bases sitting between them. The CDR3 runs 17 residues. The CDR3, as DNA: TGTGCCAGCAGTTTAGACCGGGCAGCCTCTGGGGCCAACGTCCTGACTTTC. This codes for CASSLDRAASGANVLTF.